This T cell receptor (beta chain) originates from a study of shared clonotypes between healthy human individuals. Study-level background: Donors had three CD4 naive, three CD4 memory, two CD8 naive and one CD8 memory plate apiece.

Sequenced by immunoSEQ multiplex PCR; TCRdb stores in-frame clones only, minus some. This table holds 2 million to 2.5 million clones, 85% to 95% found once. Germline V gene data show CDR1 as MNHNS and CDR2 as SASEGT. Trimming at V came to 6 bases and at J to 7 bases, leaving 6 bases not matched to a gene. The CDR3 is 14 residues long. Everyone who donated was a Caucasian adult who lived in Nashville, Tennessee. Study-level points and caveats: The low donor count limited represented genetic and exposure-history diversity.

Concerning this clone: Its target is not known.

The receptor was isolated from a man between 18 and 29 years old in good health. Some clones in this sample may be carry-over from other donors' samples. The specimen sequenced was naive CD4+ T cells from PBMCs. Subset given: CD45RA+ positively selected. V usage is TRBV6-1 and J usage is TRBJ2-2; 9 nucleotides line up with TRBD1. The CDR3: CASRLTGGGGELFF. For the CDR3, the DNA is TGTGCCAGCAGACTGACAGGGGGGGGCGGGGAGCTGTTTTTT.